This TCR beta chain was observed in a study of T cells after posttransplantation cyclophosphamide. Profiled with immunoSEQ multiplex PCR; TCRdb holds only in-frame clones, not every one. The data show 44,000 or so clones, with none appearing a single time. Germline CDR1 is GTSNPN and CDR2 is SVGIG (reference sequence). The ends were cut back, 0 bases at V and 0 bases at J, with 6 bases in the middle. The CDR3 is made up of 14 amino acids. This clone has ten or more counts. Its cognate antigen is unknown. Regarding the study as a whole: Later blood repertoires were often dominated by clones from the donor CD8+ memory compartment.

The chain couples TRBV30 to TRBJ1-3, with D hard to call. The specimen was PBMCs. This receptor was taken from a man aged 40-49 years in good health, CMV-negative, and a related stem cell transplant donor. The CDR3 region has the DNA TGTGCCTGGAGTGTACAAACCTCTGGAAACACCATATATTTT. It is translated as CAWSVQTSGNTIYF.